This T cell receptor beta chain was recorded in a study of blood T cells in healthy people across ages. General study results and limits: As age increased, TCR beta diversity per million T cells fell in a roughly linear fashion. Changes in expanded clonotypes were possibly confounded, as the CMV status of donors was unknown.

Points on this clonotype: Antigen unknown.

Primers used in a second PCR of about 7 to 12 cycles were a sample-barcoded 5' primer and a J-beta primer mix. MiXCR, applied by TCRdb to the 5' RACE reads, yields one record per CDR3 protein. The sample holds some 850,000 distinct CDR3 sequences, around a quarter seen once. CDR1 and CDR2 from the germline V gene are DFQATT and SNEGSKA (reference sequence). The CDR3 is 14 residues long. The ends lost 1 base at V and 2 bases at J; junction bases unmatched: 5. These data were also reused for a study on T cells of mothers and their children. That study reports: In this cohort, donors were three healthy Caucasian mothers plus their six children. Extracted RNA, in its entirety, went into cDNA synthesis at 1.5 ug per 15 ul.

The rearrangement joins TRBV20-1 to TRBJ2-7, with 7 bases fitting TRBD1. The origin of this receptor is a boy younger than 18 in good health. The sequencing input was blood. The CDR3 protein is CSARGTGPPYEQYF. The DNA for the CDR3 is TGCAGTGCTAGAGGGACAGGACCTCCCTACGAGCAGTACTTC.